This T cell receptor (beta chain) stems from a study of blood T cell repertoires in COVID-19. Study-level background: T cells, B-cell-depleted T cells, or PBMCs provided the cDNA or gDNA that served as material.

Original processing notes: Amplifying reference gene primers gave estimates of nucleated cell counts. The data were produced by immunoSEQ multiplex PCR, yet TCRdb's version contains in-frame clones alone and is incomplete. The V and J calls and the clone size are those of that table, but D and trimming were determined from the DNA. The repertoire consists of approximately 260,000 clones, with about nine tenths occurring once and the leading ten covering just over 7%. The V gene lost 6 bases and the J gene lost 0 bases, with 9 bases spanning the gap. This CDR3 is built from 14 residues. Germline V lookup: CDR1 MNHEY, CDR2 SVGAGI.

Material: peripheral blood. The chain links TRBV6-5 to TRBJ2-4, with D tentatively TRBD1 (6 bases). The TCR was taken from a man aged 55-75 years who had recovered from COVID-19. CDR3 protein: CASSQQGAKNIQYF. In DNA form, the CDR3 reads TGTGCCAGCAGCCAACAGGGAGCCAAAAACATTCAGTACTTC.